This T cell receptor (beta chain) was sequenced for a study of spatial heterogeneity in lung cancer. This clonotype has ten or more counts. The time point was: blood at routine non-recurrence follow-up after resection. The ends were cut back, 7 bases at V and 6 bases at J, with 16 bases in the middle. Germline V gene data show CDR1 as MDHEN and CDR2 as SYDVKM. The CDR3 runs 14 residues. A unique molecular identifier was attached to every TCR cDNA molecule. TCRdb re-derived calls from the 5' RACE reads in MiXCR, one entry per CDR3 protein. The data hold under 25,000 distinct CDR3 sequences, with 8% to 10% observed a single time.

The TCR was taken from a female donor with early-stage non-small cell lung cancer. Here the sequenced sample was PBMCs, taken at follow-up. The chain links TRBV28 to TRBJ1-5, with no clear D. The CDR3: CASTPPRGGQPQHF. The CDR3 DNA reads TGTGCCAGCACCCCACCGCGAGGAGGTCAGCCCCAGCATTTT.